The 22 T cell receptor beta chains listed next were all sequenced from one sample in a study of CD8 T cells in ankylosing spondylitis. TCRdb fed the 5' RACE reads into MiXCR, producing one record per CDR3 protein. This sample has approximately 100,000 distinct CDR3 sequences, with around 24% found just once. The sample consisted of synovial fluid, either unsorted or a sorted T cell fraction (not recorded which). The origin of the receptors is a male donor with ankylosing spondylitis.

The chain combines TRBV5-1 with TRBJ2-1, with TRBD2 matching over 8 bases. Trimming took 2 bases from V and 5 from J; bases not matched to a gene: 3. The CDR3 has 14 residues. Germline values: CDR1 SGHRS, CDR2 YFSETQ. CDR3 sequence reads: CASSLTSGNNEQFF. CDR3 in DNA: TGCGCCAGCAGCTTAACTAGCGGAAACAATGAGCAGTTCTTC.

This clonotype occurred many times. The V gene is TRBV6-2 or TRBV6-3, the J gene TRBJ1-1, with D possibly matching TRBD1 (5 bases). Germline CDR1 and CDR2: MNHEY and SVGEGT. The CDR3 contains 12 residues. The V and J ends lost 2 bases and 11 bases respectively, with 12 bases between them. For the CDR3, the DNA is TGTGCCAGCAGTTACGGGGGAGGTCACGCTTTCTTT. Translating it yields CASSYGGGHAFF.

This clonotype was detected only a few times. CDR3: CSAGRLAVSTDTQYF. DNA for the CDR3: TGCAGTGCCGGTCGGCTAGCGGTTAGCACAGATACGCAGTATTTT. The rearrangement links TRBV20-1 to TRBJ2-3; TRBD2 matches at 7 bases. The CDR3 totals 15 residues. V was pared by 6 bases and J by 0 bases, with 9 bases of the junction left unmatched. Germline CDR1 reads DFQATT; CDR2 reads SNEGSKA (reference sequence).

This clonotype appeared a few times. Written as DNA, the CDR3 is TGTGCCAGCAGCTTTAAGGGCCACAATGAGCAGTTCTTC. It codes for CASSFKGHNEQFF. The genes are TRBV7-9 and TRBJ2-1; no reliable D call. The CDR3 contains 13 residues. Trimming cost V 3 bases and J 5 bases, with 8 bases left between them. CDR1 and CDR2 from the germline V gene are SEHNR and FQNEAQ (reference sequence).

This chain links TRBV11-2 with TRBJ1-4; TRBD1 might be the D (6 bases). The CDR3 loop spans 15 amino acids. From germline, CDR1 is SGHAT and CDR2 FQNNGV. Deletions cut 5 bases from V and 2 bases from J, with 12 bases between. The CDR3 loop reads CASSVGAVTNEKLFF. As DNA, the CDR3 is TGTGCCAGCAGCGTGGGGGCAGTGACTAATGAAAAACTGTTTTTT.

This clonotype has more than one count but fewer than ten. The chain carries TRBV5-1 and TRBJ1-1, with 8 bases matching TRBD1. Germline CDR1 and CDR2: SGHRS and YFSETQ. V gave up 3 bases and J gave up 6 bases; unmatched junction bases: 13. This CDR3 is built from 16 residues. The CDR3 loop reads CASSWGGQGLSAEAFF. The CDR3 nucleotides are TGCGCCAGCAGCTGGGGTGGACAGGGACTTTCGGCTGAAGCTTTCTTT.

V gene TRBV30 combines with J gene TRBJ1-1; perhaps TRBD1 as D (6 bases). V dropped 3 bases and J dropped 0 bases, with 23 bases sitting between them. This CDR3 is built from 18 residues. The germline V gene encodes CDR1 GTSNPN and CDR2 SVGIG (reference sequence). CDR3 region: CAWSPYTSTGPMNTEAFF. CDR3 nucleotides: TGTGCCTGGAGCCCCTACACCTCGACAGGCCCAATGAACACTGAAGCTTTCTTT.

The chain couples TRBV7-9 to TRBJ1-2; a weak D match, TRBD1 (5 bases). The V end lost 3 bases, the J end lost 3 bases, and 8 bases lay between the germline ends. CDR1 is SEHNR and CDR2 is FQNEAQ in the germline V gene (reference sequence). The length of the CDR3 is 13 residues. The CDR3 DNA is TGTGCCAGCAGCTTCGAGGGGTACTATGGCTACACCTTC. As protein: CASSFEGYYGYTF.

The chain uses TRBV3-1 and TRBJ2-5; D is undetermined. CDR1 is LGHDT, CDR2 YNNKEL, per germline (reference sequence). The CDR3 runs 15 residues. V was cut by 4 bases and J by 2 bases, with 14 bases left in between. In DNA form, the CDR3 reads TGTGCCAGCAGCCCCCCCGGCTACTCTCAAGAGACCCAGTACTTC. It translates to CASSPPGYSQETQYF.

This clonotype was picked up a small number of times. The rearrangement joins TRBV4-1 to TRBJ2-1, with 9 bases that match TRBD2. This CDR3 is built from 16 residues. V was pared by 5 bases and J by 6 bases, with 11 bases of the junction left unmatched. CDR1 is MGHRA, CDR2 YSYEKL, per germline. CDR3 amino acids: CASSTRLAGEFNEQFF. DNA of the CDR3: TGCGCCAGCAGCACCCGGTTAGCGGGAGAATTCAATGAGCAGTTCTTC.

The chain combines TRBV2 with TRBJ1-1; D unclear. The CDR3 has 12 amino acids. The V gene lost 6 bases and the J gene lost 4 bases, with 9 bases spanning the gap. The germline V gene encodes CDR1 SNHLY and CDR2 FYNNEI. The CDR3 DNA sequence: TGTGCCAGCAGAGTCTCTTCCACTGAAGCTTTCTTT. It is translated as CASRVSSTEAFF.

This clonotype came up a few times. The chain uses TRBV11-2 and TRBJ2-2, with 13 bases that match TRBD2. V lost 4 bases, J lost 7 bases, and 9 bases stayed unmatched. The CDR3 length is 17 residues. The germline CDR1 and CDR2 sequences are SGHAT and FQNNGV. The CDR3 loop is CASSSTSGRVIGGELFF. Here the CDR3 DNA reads TGTGCCAGCAGCTCCACTAGCGGGAGGGTTATAGGCGGGGAGCTGTTTTTT.

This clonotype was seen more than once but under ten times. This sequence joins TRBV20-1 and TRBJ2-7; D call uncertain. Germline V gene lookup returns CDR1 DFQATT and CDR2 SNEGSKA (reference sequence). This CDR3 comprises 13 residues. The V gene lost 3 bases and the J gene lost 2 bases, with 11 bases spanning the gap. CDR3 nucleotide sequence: TGCAGTGCTAGTCTTGGGCACCCCTACGAGCAGTACTTC. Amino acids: CSASLGHPYEQYF.

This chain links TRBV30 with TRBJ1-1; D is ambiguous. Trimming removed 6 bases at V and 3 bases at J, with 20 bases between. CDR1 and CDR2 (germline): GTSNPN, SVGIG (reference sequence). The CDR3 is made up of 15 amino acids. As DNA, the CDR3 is TGTGCCTGCCCGGTAGGGTCGAAGGTTGACACTGAAGCTTTCTTT. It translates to CACPVGSKVDTEAFF.

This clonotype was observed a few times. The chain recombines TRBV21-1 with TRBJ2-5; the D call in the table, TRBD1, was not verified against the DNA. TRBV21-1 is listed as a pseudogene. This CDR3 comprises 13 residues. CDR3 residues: CASNLRIRGTQYF. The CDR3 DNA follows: TGTGCCAGCAACTTACGGATTAGGGGGACCCAGTACTTC.

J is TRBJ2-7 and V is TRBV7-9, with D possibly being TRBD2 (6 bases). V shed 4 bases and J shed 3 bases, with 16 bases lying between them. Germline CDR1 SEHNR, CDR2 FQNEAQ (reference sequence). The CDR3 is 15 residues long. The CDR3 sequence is CASSSPRREDYEQYF. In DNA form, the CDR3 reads TGTGCCAGCAGCTCCCCCCGGAGGGAGGACTACGAGCAGTACTTC.

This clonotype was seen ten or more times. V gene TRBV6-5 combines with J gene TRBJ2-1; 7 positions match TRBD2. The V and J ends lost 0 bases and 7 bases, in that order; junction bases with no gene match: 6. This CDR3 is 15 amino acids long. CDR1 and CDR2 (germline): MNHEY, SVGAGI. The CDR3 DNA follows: TGTGCCAGCAGTTACTCGGGGGGGACTGGTAATGAGCAGTTCTTC. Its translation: CASSYSGGTGNEQFF.

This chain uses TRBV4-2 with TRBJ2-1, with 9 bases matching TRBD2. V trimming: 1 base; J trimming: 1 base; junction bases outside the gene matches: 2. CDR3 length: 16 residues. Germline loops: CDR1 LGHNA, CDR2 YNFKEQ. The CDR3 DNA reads TGTGCCAGCAGCCAAGTAGCGGGAGAGTCCTACAATGAGCAGTTCTTC. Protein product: CASSQVAGESYNEQFF.

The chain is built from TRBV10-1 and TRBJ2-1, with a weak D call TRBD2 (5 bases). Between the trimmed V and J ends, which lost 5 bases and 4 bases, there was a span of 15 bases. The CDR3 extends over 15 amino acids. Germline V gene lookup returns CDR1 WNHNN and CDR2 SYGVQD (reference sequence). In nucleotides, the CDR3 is TGCGCCAGCAGTCCCATCGGGGAAGAATACAATGAGCAGTTCTTC. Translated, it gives CASSPIGEEYNEQFF.

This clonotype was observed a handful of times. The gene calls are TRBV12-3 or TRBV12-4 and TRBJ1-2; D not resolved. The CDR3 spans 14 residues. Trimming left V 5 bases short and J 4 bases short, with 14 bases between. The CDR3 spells CASSPGRAVYGYTF. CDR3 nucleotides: TGTGCCAGCAGTCCGGGGAGGGCAGTCTATGGCTACACCTTC.

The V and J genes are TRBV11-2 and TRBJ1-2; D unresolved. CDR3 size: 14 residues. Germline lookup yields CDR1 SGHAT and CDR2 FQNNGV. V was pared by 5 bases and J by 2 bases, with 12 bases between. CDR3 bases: TGTGCCAGCAGCCTACCGTACGAGAACTATGGCTACACCTTC. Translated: CASSLPYENYGYTF.

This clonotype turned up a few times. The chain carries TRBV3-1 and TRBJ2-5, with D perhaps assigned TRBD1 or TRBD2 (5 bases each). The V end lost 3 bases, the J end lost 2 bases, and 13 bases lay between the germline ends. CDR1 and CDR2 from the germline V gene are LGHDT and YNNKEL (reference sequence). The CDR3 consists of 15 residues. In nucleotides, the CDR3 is TGTGCCAGCAGCCAGGAGAGGGGTAAACAAGAGACCCAGTACTTC. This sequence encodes CASSQERGKQETQYF.